One sample yielded the 5 T cell receptor beta chains listed below, sequenced in a study of cytomegalovirus exposure and HLA in healthy donors (dated by TCRdb to about 2017). Libraries were constructed by the immunoSEQ multiplex PCR assay. The multiplex PCR relied on a mix of 60 forward primers for TCR Vbeta segments and 13 reverse primers for TCR Jbeta segments. TCRdb limited this immuneACCESS table to in-frame rearrangements with V and J called. A share of clones is missing; checked studies link under half to unresolved V genes, and the rest is unexplained. Within this sample are some 190,000 clones, with roughly 80% of them counted one time only. Together, the top ten hold approximately 2.4% of the sample. Sequencing was performed on PBMCs. These receptors were collected from a male donor in good health and CMV-seronegative.

This sequence joins TRBV6-1 and TRBJ2-7; 9 bases line up with TRBD1. The V gene end was trimmed by 2 bases and the J gene end by 4 bases; junction bases not matched to a gene: 3. The CDR3 runs 14 residues. Germline V lookup: CDR1 MNHNS, CDR2 SASEGT. The CDR3 region is CASSESGQGYEQYF. CDR3 bases: TGTGCCAGCAGTGAATCGGGACAGGGATACGAGCAGTACTTC.

The chain uses TRBV5-1 and TRBJ2-3; 12 bases agree with TRBD2. Germline CDR1 SGHRS, CDR2 YFSETQ. With 3 bases clipped from V and 1 base from J, the junction kept 9 bases outside the gene matches. The CDR3 spans 18 residues. CDR3 sequence (DNA): TGCGCCAGCAGCTCAAGTGGACTAGCGGGGTCGGGCACAGATACGCAGTATTTT. This encodes CASSSSGLAGSGTDTQYF.

The V call is TRBV5-1, the J call TRBJ2-1; D gene ambiguous. The germline gives CDR1 SGHRS, CDR2 YFSETQ. The CDR3 extends over 13 amino acids. The V end was cut by 2 bases, the J end by 15 bases, with 18 bases between. The CDR3 protein is CASSFSAGSGPFF. The CDR3 DNA is TGCGCCAGCAGCTTCTCCGCTGGTTCCGGTCCGTTCTTC.

The V call is TRBV7-3, the J call TRBJ1-1; TRBD1 might be the D (5 bases). The CDR3 runs 15 residues. Germline lookup yields CDR1 SGHTA and CDR2 FQGTGA. With 4 bases removed from V and 4 bases from J, the gap between germline ends came to 16 bases. In nucleotides, the CDR3 is TGTGCCAGCAGCTCCACCGGGGACGGGGGCACTGAAGCTTTCTTT. Its protein product is CASSSTGDGGTEAFF.

The rearrangement uses TRBV7-2 and TRBJ2-1, with 7 bases identical to TRBD2. The CDR3 length is 15 residues. CDR1 and CDR2 from the germline V gene are SGHTA and FQGNSA. Trimming at V came to 1 base and at J to 7 bases, leaving 7 bases not matched to a gene. The CDR3 nucleotides read TGTGCCAGCAGCTTAGTGGGGAGGGGCGGTAATGAGCAGTTCTTC. Protein: CASSLVGRGGNEQFF.